Described below is a single T cell receptor beta chain sequence and its context. Time point in this sample: sample taken at primary tumor resection. No cells were sorted before sequencing. The whole RNA sequenced was extracted from tumor, nontumor lung or frozen PBMC. These data are taken from a study of spatial heterogeneity in lung cancer. Germline lookup yields CDR1 SGHTA and CDR2 FQGNSA. This CDR3 region has 15 residues. Trimming took off 5 bases at V and 6 bases at J, with 18 bases between the two ends. Each TCR cDNA molecule bore a unique molecular identifier. In TCRdb, the 5' RACE reads were re-called with MiXCR into one record per CDR3 protein. This sample has over 10,000 distinct CDR3 sequences; 12% to 15% occur once, and the top ten carry about 35%.

The source is a male donor with early-stage non-small cell lung cancer. V is TRBV7-2 and J is TRBJ2-3; the D gene is possibly TRBD1 (7 bases). Sequencing used PBMCs, obtained at surgery. DNA for the CDR3: TGTGCCAGCAGCATAACCAGGGGGGAGAGGGATACGCAGTATTTT. This translates into CASSITRGERDTQYF.